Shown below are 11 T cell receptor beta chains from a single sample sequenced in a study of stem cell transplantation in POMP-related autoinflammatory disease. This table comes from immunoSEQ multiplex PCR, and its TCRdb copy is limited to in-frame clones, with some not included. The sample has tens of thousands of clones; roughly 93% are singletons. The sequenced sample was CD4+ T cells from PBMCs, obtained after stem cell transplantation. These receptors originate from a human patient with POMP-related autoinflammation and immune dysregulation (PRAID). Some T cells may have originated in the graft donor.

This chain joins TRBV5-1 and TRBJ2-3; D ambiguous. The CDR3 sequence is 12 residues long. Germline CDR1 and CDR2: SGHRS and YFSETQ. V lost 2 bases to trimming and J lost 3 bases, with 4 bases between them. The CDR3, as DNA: TGCGCCAGCAGCTTTCAAACAGATACGCAGTATTTT. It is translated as CASSFQTDTQYF.

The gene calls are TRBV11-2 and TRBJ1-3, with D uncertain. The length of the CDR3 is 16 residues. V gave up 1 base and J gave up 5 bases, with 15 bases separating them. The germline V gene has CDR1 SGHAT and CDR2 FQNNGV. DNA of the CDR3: TGTGCCAGCAGCTTAGGGATCCGTGGGCTTAGAAACACCATATATTTT. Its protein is CASSLGIRGLRNTIYF. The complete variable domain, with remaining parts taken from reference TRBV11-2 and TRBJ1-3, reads EAGVAQSPRYKIIEKRQSVAFWCNPISGHATLYWYQQILGQGPKLLIQFQNNGVVDDSQLPKDRFSAERLKGVDSTLKIQPAKLEDSAVYLCASSLGIRGLRNTIYFGEGSWLTVV.

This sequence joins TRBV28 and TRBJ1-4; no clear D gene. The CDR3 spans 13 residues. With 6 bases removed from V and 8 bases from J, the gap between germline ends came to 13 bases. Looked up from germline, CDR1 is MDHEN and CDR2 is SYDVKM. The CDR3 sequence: CASSPQRYEKLFF. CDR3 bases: TGTGCCAGCAGCCCCCAAAGGTACGAAAAACTGTTTTTT.

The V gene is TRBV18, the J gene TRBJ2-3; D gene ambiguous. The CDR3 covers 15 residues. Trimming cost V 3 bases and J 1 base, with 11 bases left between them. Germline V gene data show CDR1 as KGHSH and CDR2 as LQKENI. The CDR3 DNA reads TGTGCCAGCTCACCCCTAGGCACAGGCACAGATACGCAGTATTTT. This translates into CASSPLGTGTDTQYF. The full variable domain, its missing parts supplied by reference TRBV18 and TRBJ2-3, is NAGVMQNPRHLVRRRGQEARLRCSPMKGHSHVYWYRQLPEEGLKFMVYLQKENIIDESGMPKERFSAEFPKEGPSILRIQQVVRGDSAAYFCASSPLGTGTDTQYFGPGTRLTVL.

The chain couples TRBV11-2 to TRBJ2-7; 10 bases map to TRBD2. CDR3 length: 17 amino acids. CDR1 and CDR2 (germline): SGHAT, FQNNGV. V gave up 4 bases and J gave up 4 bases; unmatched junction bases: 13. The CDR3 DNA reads TGTGCCAGCAGCTCATATACCGGGACTAGCGAATCGTACGAGCAGTACTTC. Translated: CASSSYTGTSESYEQYF.

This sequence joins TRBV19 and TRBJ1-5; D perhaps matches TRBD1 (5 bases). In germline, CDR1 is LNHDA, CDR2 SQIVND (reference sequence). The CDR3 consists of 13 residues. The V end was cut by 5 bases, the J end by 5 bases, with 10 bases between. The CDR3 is CASSRGEDQPQHF. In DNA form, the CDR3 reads TGTGCCAGTAGTCGAGGGGAGGATCAGCCCCAGCATTTT. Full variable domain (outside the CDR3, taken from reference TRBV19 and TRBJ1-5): DGGITQSPKYLFRKEGQNVTLSCEQNLNHDAMYWYRQDPGQGLRLIYYSQIVNDFQKGDIAEGYSVSREKKESFPLTVTSAQKNPTAFYLCASSRGEDQPQHFGDGTRLSIL.

The CDR3 here is CASSPGYEQYF. CDR3 bases: TGTGCCAGCTCACCAGGGTACGAGCAGTACTTC. This sequence joins TRBV18 and TRBJ2-7; no firm D call. This CDR3 is 11 amino acids long. The V gene lost 2 bases and the J gene lost 4 bases, with 3 bases spanning the gap. Germline assignment: CDR1 KGHSH and CDR2 LQKENI.

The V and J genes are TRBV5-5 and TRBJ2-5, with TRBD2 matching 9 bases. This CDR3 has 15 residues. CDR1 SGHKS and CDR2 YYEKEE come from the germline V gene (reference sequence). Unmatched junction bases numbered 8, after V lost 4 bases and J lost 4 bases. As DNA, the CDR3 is TGTGCCAGCAGCGGCGCGGGGGGGATTTCAGAGACCCAGTACTTC. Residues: CASSGAGGISETQYF.

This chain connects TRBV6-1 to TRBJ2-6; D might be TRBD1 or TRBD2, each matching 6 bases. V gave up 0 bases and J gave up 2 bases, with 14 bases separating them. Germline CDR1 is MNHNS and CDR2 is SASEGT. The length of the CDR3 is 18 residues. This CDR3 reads CASSEALPGAAGANVLTF. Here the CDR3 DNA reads TGTGCCAGCAGTGAAGCGCTTCCGGGGGCTGCTGGGGCCAACGTCCTGACTTTC.

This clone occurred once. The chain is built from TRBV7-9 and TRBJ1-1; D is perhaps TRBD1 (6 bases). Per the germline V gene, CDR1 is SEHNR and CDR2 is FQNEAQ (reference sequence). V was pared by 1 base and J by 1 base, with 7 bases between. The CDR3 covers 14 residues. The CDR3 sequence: CASSLEGGNTEAFF. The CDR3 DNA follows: TGTGCCAGCAGCTTAGAAGGGGGGAACACTGAAGCTTTCTTT.

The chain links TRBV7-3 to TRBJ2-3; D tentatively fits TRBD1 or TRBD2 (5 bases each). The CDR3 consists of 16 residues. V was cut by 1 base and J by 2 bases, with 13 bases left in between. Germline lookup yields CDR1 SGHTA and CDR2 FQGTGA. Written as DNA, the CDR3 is TGTGCCAGCAGCTTAAACTGGGGCGGACTCACAGATACGCAGTATTTT. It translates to CASSLNWGGLTDTQYF.